The clone carrying this T cell receptor (beta chain) was detected once. Per the authors' pipeline: Reference gene primer amplification in the assay estimated nucleated cell counts. Here immunoSEQ multiplex PCR was the method, and the copy in TCRdb shows in-frame clones only, minus some. V and J calls and clone size are given by that table; D and trimming were obtained from the DNA. The sample yields 400,000 to 450,000 clones, around 88% seen once. This sample stems from a study of blood T cell repertoires in COVID-19. The overall study: From the United States, Italy and Spain came samples of acute and convalescent COVID-19. T cells, B-cell-depleted T cells, or PBMCs supplied cDNA or gDNA.

Germline V gene data show CDR1 as LGHDT and CDR2 as YNNKEL (reference sequence). The CDR3 consists of 16 residues. Trimming removed 2 bases at V and 0 bases at J, with 11 bases between. Sequenced material: peripheral blood. This TCR came from a woman aged 45-65 years with COVID-19, enrolled during active disease. The chain joins TRBV3-1 (or the pseudogene TRBV3-2) to TRBJ1-3; no clear D gene. CDR3 loop: CASSQNPGDSGNTIYF. The CDR3 bases are TGTGCCAGCAGCCAAAATCCGGGAGACTCTGGAAACACCATATATTTT.